This T cell receptor beta chain originates from a study of T cell responses to AZD1222 COVID-19 vaccine. Study-level points and caveats: Sampling captured repertoires only after the peak T cell response. The study identified only 6 or 7 AZD1222 recipients as seropositive at baseline. Recipients of two AZD1222 doses showed rising Spike-specific TCR breadth and depth.

Investigators merged groups given second doses at roughly 4 or roughly 12 weeks. With regard to this clone: Antigen specificity is unknown.

Sequencing was performed with immunoSEQ multiplex PCR; in TCRdb, only in-frame clones are kept and a portion is missing. The repertoire holds roughly 170,000 clones, with roughly 92% as singletons. The CDR3 consists of 15 residues. Trimming took off 5 bases at V and 0 bases at J, with 14 bases between the two ends. Per the germline V gene, CDR1 is GTSNPN and CDR2 is SVGIG (reference sequence). Sequenced material: peripheral blood, taken 28 days after the second AZD1222 dose. The sequence derives from an adult who received the AZD1222 COVID-19 vaccine. This chain uses TRBV30 with TRBJ1-5, with TRBD1 as a possible D gene (5 bases). CDR3 in DNA: TGTGCCTGGTCCCTGCGGGGGATTAGCAATCAGCCCCAGCATTTT. Translating gives CAWSLRGISNQPQHF.